The rows below give T cell receptor beta chains drawn from one sample of a study of cytomegalovirus exposure and HLA in healthy donors. The assay was immunoSEQ multiplex PCR, and TCRdb's table has in-frame clones only and misses some. This sample's table reports fewer than 95,000 clones. Sequencing input: PBMCs. The receptors stem from a woman between 40 and 55 years old in good health and CMV-seropositive. Each CDR3 is given with its conserved first and last residue. D genes are given only for firm matches.

CASSVPLITGTSGRQGEQFF,TGTGCCAGCAGTGTTCCACTAATTACCGGGACTAGCGGGAGGCAAGGTGAGCAGTTCTTC,TRBJ2-1,TRBV2,TRBD2
CASSQGSGGRETQYF,TGTGCCAGCAGCCAAGGTTCCGGCGGTCGGGAGACCCAGTACTTC,TRBJ2-5,TRBV4-2,.
CASSGSNYGYTF,TGTGCCAGCAGTGGGAGTAACTATGGCTACACCTTC,TRBJ1-2,TRBV27,.
CASSPGLARDTGELFF,TGTGCCAGCAGCCCAGGACTAGCGAGGGACACCGGGGAGCTGTTTTTT,TRBJ2-2,TRBV7-3,TRBD2
CASCIRAWNEQFF,TGTGCCAGCTGTATCAGGGCCTGGAATGAGCAGTTCTTC,TRBJ2-1,TRBV7-8,.
CASSRGDRVIMNTEAFF,TGTGCCAGCAGCCGAGGGGACAGGGTAATAATGAACACTGAAGCTTTCTTT,TRBJ1-1,TRBV21-1,.
CASSFGRVNSPLHF,TGTGCCAGCAGCTTCGGCAGGGTGAATTCACCCCTCCACTTT,TRBJ1-6,TRBV5-8,.
CASSSTSGGYNEQFF,TGTGCCAGCAGTTCAACTAGCGGGGGGTACAATGAGCAGTTCTTC,TRBJ2-1,TRBV6-5,TRBD2
CASRAREKLFF,TGTGCCAGTAGAGCCCGGGAAAAACTGTTTTTT,TRBJ1-4,TRBV19,.
CAWGQGEGTIYF,TGTGCCTGGGGACAGGGGGAGGGCACCATATATTTT,TRBJ1-3,TRBV30,TRBD1
CAARDSDRNSGNTIYF,TGTGCCGCCAGGGATTCGGACAGGAACTCTGGAAACACCATATATTTT,TRBJ1-3,TRBV10-3,TRBD1
CASSYQTGGYGYTF,TGTGCCAGCAGTTATCAAACGGGCGGGTATGGCTACACCTTC,TRBJ1-2,TRBV6-5,.
CASSVKLRGELFF,TGTGCCAGCAGCGTAAAGCTGCGCGGGGAGCTGTTTTTT,TRBJ2-2,TRBV9,.
CASSQGWGGASTDTQYF,TGCGCCAGCAGCCAAGGCTGGGGGGGGGCCTCCACAGATACGCAGTATTTT,TRBJ2-3,TRBV4-1,.
CSASSYYGYTF,TGCAGTGCTAGCTCTTACTATGGCTACACCTTC,TRBJ1-2,TRBV20-1,.
CASSYSGNSGANVLTF,TGTGCCAGCAGTTACTCCGGGAACTCTGGGGCCAACGTCCTGACTTTC,TRBJ2-6,TRBV6-6,.
CASSQDIGAYEQYF,TGCGCCAGCAGCCAAGATATCGGGGCCTACGAGCAGTACTTC,TRBJ2-7,TRBV4-1,.
CASSFPVRLAATYEQYF,TGTGCCAGCAGTTTCCCTGTTAGGCTAGCGGCGACCTACGAGCAGTACTTC,TRBJ2-7,TRBV27,TRBD2
CASSQDQGQGNSPLHF,TGCGCCAGCAGCCAAGATCAGGGGCAAGGGAATTCACCCCTCCACTTT,TRBJ1-6,TRBV4-3,.
CASSIGQHPYGYTF,TGTGCCAGTAGTATAGGACAGCATCCCTATGGCTACACCTTC,TRBJ1-2,TRBV19,.
CASSPNGQETNTEAFF,TGTGCCAGCTCACCAAACGGACAGGAGACGAACACTGAAGCTTTCTTT,TRBJ1-1,TRBV18,TRBD1
CASSLRQGNGNEQFF,TGCGCCAGCAGCTTGAGGCAGGGGAACGGCAATGAGCAGTTCTTC,TRBJ2-1,TRBV5-1,.
CASTYPLSQGSNGYTF,TGTGCCAGCACCTACCCCCTTTCACAGGGAAGTAATGGCTACACCTTC,TRBJ1-2,TRBV28,.
CATSRPPGQGNNYGYTF,TGTGCCACCAGCAGACCGCCCGGACAGGGGAATAACTATGGCTACACCTTC,TRBJ1-2,TRBV15,TRBD1
CASSYPTSGSSDEQYF,TGTGCCAGCAGTTACCCGACTAGCGGGAGCAGTGACGAGCAGTACTTC,TRBJ2-7,TRBV6-6,TRBD2
CASSGPTSGRAETQYF,TGTGCCAGCAGTGGCCCGACTAGCGGGAGGGCAGAGACCCAGTACTTC,TRBJ2-5,TRBV25-1,TRBD2
CASRLASLYEQYF,TGTGCCAGCAGACTAGCGTCCTTATACGAGCAGTACTTC,TRBJ2-7,TRBV28,TRBD2
CASSKGLSTDTQYF,TGTGCCAGCAGTAAGGGACTATCCACAGATACGCAGTATTTT,TRBJ2-3,TRBV6-4,TRBD2
CASSREAYEKLFF,TGTGCCAGCAGTCGCGAGGCGTATGAAAAACTGTTTTTT,TRBJ1-4,TRBV5-5,.
CASRAGFLNEKLFF,TGTGCCAGCAGAGCAGGGTTCCTTAATGAAAAACTGTTTTTT,TRBJ1-4,TRBV2,.
CATSRDWPPVEQYF,TGTGCCACCAGCAGAGATTGGCCACCAGTCGAGCAGTACTTC,TRBJ2-7,TRBV15,.
CASSGSTGIIQETQYF,TGTGCCAGCAGTGGAAGTACAGGGATTATCCAAGAGACCCAGTACTTC,TRBJ2-5,TRBV2,.
CASSADRVDTQYF,TGTGCCAGCAGCGCGGACAGAGTAGATACGCAGTATTTT,TRBJ2-3,TRBV9,.
CASSLAGGSTYEQYF,TGCGCCAGCAGCTTGGCTGGGGGGAGCACCTACGAGCAGTACTTC,TRBJ2-7,TRBV5-1,.
CASSLNRGISEAFF,TGTGCCAGCAGTTTAAATCGGGGGATCAGTGAAGCTTTCTTT,TRBJ1-1,TRBV27,.
CASSVSGQGDGYTF,TGTGCCAGCAGCGTCTCGGGACAGGGAGATGGCTACACCTTC,TRBJ1-2,TRBV9,TRBD1
CASSLRSGNMPYNEQFF,TGTGCCAGCAGTCTAAGGTCCGGGAACATGCCCTACAATGAGCAGTTCTTC,TRBJ2-1,TRBV28,.
CASSLVSTSYNEQFF,TGTGCCAGCAGTTTAGTTAGCACCTCCTACAATGAGCAGTTCTTC,TRBJ2-1,TRBV28,.
CASSPPGLQHVQYF,TGTGCCAGCAGTCCACCGGGACTACAGCATGTGCAGTACTTC,TRBJ2-7,TRBV7-3,TRBD2
CASSVVAGGQETQYF,TGTGCCAGCAGCGTAGTAGCGGGGGGCCAAGAGACCCAGTACTTC,TRBJ2-5,TRBV14,TRBD2
CASSGHRGLGGNEQFF,TGTGCCAGCAGTGGCCACAGGGGGCTCGGTGGCAATGAGCAGTTCTTC,TRBJ2-1,TRBV25-1,TRBD1
CASSLAQGDYGYTF,TGTGCCAGCAGCTTAGCGCAGGGCGACTATGGCTACACCTTC,TRBJ1-2,TRBV7-2,.
CASSLLRGPGANVLTF,TGTGCCAGCAGCTTATTGCGGGGCCCCGGGGCCAACGTCCTGACTTTC,TRBJ2-6,TRBV7-8,.
CASSLARRGELFF,TGTGCCAGCAGCTTAGCTCGTCGCGGGGAGCTGTTTTTT,TRBJ2-2,TRBV7-6,.
CASSQGTGRSGYGYTF,TGTGCCAGCAGTCAAGGTACAGGTCGGTCGGGCTATGGCTACACCTTC,TRBJ1-2,TRBV6-1,.
CSVEDLYGRETQYF,TGCAGCGTTGAAGATCTCTACGGGAGAGAGACCCAGTACTTC,TRBJ2-5,TRBV29-1,.
CASSLGTGADTEAFF,TGTGCCAGCAGCTTGGGGACAGGGGCTGACACTGAAGCTTTCTTT,TRBJ1-1,TRBV5-4,TRBD1
CAILAGGGHNEQFF,TGTGCCATCCTAGCGGGAGGCGGGCACAATGAGCAGTTCTTC,TRBJ2-1,TRBV10-3,TRBD2